In this sample, the clone carrying this T cell receptor beta chain turned up many times. Using unique molecular identifiers, the investigators prepared the TCRbeta library. Via MiXCR, TCRdb re-called the PCR reads, giving one row per CDR3 protein. The sample shows approximately 240,000 distinct CDR3 sequences, over 9.5% of them seen only once. This sample is part of a study of T-cell reconstitution after alpha-beta-depleted transplantation in children. Trimming removed 0 bases at V and 0 bases at J, with 18 bases between. Germline V lookup: CDR1 SGHAT, CDR2 FQNNGV. There are 18 residues in the CDR3. Material: PBMCs from the stem cell graft donor, obtained from the stem cell graft. The chain recombines TRBV11-2 with TRBJ2-7, with D possibly being TRBD1 (6 bases). This TCR derives from a human donor who donated a stem cell graft to a child with SCID. The CDR3 DNA sequence: TGTGCCAGCAGCTTAGATTTGCTGGACAGTCTCTTCTCCTACGAGCAGTACTTC. This gives the protein CASSLDLLDSLFSYEQYF.